Below are 2 T cell receptor beta chains sequenced from a single sample in a study of graft-versus-host responses after intestinal transplantation (dated by TCRdb to 2020 to 2023). Library preparation employed the immunoSEQ multiplex PCR assay. As stored in TCRdb, this immuneACCESS dataset retains in-frame rearrangements with V and J assigned. A fraction of the clones does not appear; measured against another copy, unresolved V genes explain less than half of the discrepancy, and the remainder lacks a known reason. The sample profile shows about 10,000 clones; about 92% of them were found once. Less than 6.5% of the sample rests with the top ten. The material was PBMCs, obtained almost 70 days after transplant. Receptors originate from a human patient who received an intestinal transplant, so some T cells may come from the graft donor.

The chain carries TRBV30 and TRBJ2-7; 11 nucleotides align to TRBD2. The V gene's germline CDR1 is GTSNPN and CDR2 SVGIG (reference sequence). Trimming cost V 7 bases and J 2 bases; bases outside gene matches: 7. The length of the CDR3 is 14 residues. In nucleotides, the CDR3 is TGTGCCTCTGGGGGGACTAGCGGTGCCTACGAGCAGTACTTC. It is translated as CASGGTSGAYEQYF. Together with reference TRBV30 and TRBJ2-7, the CDR3 gives the full variable domain: SQTIHQWPATLVQPVGSPLSLECTVEGTSNPNLYWYRQAAGRGLQLLFYSVGIGQISSEVPQNLSASRPQDRQFILSSKKLLLSDSGFYLCASGGTSGAYEQYFGPGTRLTVT.

The sample holds one count of this clone. In DNA, the CDR3 is TGTGCCAGCAGTTCCGGGACAGGGAGCCCTAATGAAAAACTGTTTTTT. Its protein is CASSSGTGSPNEKLFF. This sequence joins TRBV6-5 and TRBJ1-4; 9 positions agree with TRBD1. Per the germline V gene, CDR1 is MNHEY and CDR2 is SVGAGI. The CDR3 has 16 amino acids. Trimming took 4 bases from V and 3 from J; bases not matched to a gene: 6.